This T cell receptor (beta chain) was documented in a study of T cell repertoires in cytomegalovirus infection. On the study more broadly: Both recently identified HLA-C-restricted and well-studied HLA-B-restricted CMV epitopes were used in the study. Carrying CMV and the relevant HLA type showed in public TCR beta signatures. Study-level results: HLA-C-restricted CMV clonotypes gave the most frequent clonotype in two of eight donors. Summed public TCR beta family frequency identified CMV carriers bearing the relevant HLA.

With 1 base clipped from V and 3 bases from J, the junction kept 2 bases outside the gene matches. Per the germline V gene, CDR1 is SGHTA and CDR2 is FQGNSA. CDR3 length: 16 amino acids. This clonotype has only a few counts. Its cognate antigen is unknown. TCRdb reanalysed the reads using MiXCR and keeps one entry per CDR3 protein. The sample includes approximately 600,000 distinct CDR3 sequences, about 39% of them seen just once. The sequenced sample was cultured PBMCs, obtained from culture after CMV antigen stimulation. This TCR derives from a human donor in good health (CMV status not recorded). Some clones in this sample may be carry-over from other donors' samples. V and J are TRBV7-2 and TRBJ2-1, with TRBD2 matching 11 bases. The CDR3, as DNA: TGTGCCAGCAGCTTAGTTGGGACTAGCGGCTACAATGAGCAGTTCTTC. Translation gives CASSLVGTSGYNEQFF.